This T cell receptor (beta chain) stems from a study of blood T cell repertoires in COVID-19. Study in general: PBMCs, B-cell-depleted T cells, or T cells were the source of the cDNA or gDNA that made up the material.

Study processing details: Amplification of reference gene primers provided the estimated nucleated cell counts. This table comes from immunoSEQ multiplex PCR, and its TCRdb copy is limited to in-frame clones, with some not included. The V and J calls and clone size are taken from that table; D and trimming were inferred from the DNA. The sample consists of some 26,000 clones, roughly 82% of them appearing once. The sequenced sample consisted of peripheral blood. This receptor was identified in a man older than 75 with active or convalescent COVID-19.

The CDR3 DNA is TGCGCCAGCAGCCCGGACGGGGACTATGGCTACACCTTC. This gives the protein CASSPDGDYGYTF. The chain recombines TRBV5-1 with TRBJ1-2; no clear D gene. This CDR3 spans 13 amino acids. CDR1 SGHRS and CDR2 YFSETQ come from the germline V gene. With 4 bases removed from V and 3 bases from J, the gap between germline ends came to 10 bases. Drawing the rest from reference TRBV5-1 and TRBJ1-2, the complete variable domain is KAGVTQTPRYLIKTRGQQVTLSCSPISGHRSVSWYQQTPGQGLQFLFEYFSETQRNKGNFPGRFSGRQFSNSRSEMNVSTLELGDSALYLCASSPDGDYGYTFGSGTRLTVV.